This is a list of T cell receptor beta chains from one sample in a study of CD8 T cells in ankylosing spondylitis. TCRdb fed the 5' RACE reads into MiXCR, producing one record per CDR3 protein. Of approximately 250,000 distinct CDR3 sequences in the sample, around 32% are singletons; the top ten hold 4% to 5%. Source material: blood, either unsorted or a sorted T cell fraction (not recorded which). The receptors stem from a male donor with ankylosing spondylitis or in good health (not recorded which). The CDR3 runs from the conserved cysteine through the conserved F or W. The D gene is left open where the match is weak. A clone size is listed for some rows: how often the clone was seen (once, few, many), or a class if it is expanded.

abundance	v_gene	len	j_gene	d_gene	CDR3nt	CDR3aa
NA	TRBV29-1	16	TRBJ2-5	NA	TGCAGCGTTGAGTGGGCAGCATCAAGTTTCCAAGAGACCCAGTACTTC	CSVEWAASSFQETQYF
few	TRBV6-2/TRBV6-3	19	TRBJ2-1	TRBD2	TGTGCCAGCAGTTACTCGACGACTAGCGGCCTTCGTGGATACAATGAGCAGTTCTTC	CASSYSTTSGLRGYNEQFF
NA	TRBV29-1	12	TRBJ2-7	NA	TGCAGCGTTGAAATGGGGACAAACGAGCAGTACTTC	CSVEMGTNEQYF
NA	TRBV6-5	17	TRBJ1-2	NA	TGTGCCAGCAGTTACTCGAGTTGGGACGCCGGTAGCAATGGCTACACCTTC	CASSYSSWDAGSNGYTF
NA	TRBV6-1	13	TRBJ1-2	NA	TGTGCCTCTCGGGGGGGATTCAGCTATGGCTACACCTTC	CASRGGFSYGYTF
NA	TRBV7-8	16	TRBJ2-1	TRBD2	TGTGCCAGCAGCTTACTTTCTAGCGGGGCCTACAATGAGCAGTTCTTC	CASSLLSSGAYNEQFF
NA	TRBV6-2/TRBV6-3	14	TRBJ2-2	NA	TGTGCCAGCAGTTACGGGGTAACCACCGGGGAGCTGTTTTTT	CASSYGVTTGELFF
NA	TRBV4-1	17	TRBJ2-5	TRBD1	TGCGCCAGCAGCCAAGATCAAGTGACAGGGTCATTCGAGACCCAGTACTTC	CASSQDQVTGSFETQYF
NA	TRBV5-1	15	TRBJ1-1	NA	TGCGCCAGCAGCTTGGCTCAGGGTGAGGTCGCTGAAGCTTTCTTT	CASSLAQGEVAEAFF
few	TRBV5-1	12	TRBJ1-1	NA	TGCGCCAGCAGCTTGTCTTATGGTGAAGCTTTCTTT	CASSLSYGEAFF
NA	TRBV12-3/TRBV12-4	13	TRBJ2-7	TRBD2	TGTGCCAGCGGGAGGGACGGACCCTACGAGCAGTACTTC	CASGRDGPYEQYF
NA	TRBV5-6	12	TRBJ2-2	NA	TGTGCCAGCAGCTTGAGTCTGGGGGAGCTGTTTTTT	CASSLSLGELFF
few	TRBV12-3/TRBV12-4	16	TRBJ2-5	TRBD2	TGTGCCAGCAGTTTAGCGCGAGCGGGGGTACAAGAGACCCAGTACTTC	CASSLARAGVQETQYF
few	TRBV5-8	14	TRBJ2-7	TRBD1	TGTGCCAGCAGCTTGGGGGACAGGGGTTACGAGCAGTACTTC	CASSLGDRGYEQYF
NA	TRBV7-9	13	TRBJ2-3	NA	TGTGCCAGCAGCTCCGGGACTGCAGATACGCAGTATTTT	CASSSGTADTQYF
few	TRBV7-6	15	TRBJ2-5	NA	TGTGCCAGCAGCTTAGAGGATAGCTGGGAAGAGACCCAGTACTTC	CASSLEDSWEETQYF
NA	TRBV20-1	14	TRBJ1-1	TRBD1	TGCAGTGCGGGAGGGGGCCCGTCCACAACTGAAGCTTTCTTT	CSAGGGPSTTEAFF
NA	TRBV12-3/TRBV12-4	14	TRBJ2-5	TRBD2	TGTGCCAGCAGTTTATCTAGCGGGCAAGAGACCCAGTACTTC	CASSLSSGQETQYF
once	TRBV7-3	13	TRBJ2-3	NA	TGTGCCAGCAGCGAGCCAAATAGAGATACGCAGTATTTT	CASSEPNRDTQYF
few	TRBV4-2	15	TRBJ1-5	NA	TGTGCCAGCAGCCAAGATGGTGGGGGGGACCAGCCCCAGCATTTT	CASSQDGGGDQPQHF
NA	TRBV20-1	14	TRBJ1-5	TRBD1	TGCAGTGCGCCGGGACAGGGTGGCAATCAGCCCCAGCATTTT	CSAPGQGGNQPQHF
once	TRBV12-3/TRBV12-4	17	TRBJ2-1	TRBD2	TGTGCCAGCAGTTTACGGACTAGCGGGGCTTCCTACAATGAGCAGTTCTTC	CASSLRTSGASYNEQFF
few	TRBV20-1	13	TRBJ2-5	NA	TGCAGTGCTAGCAGGGACCCACGGGAGACCCAGTACTTC	CSASRDPRETQYF
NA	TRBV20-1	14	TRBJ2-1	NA	TGCAGTGCTAGCTCAGACCTCCAGTACAATGAGCAGTTCTTC	CSASSDLQYNEQFF
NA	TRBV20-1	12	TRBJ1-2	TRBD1	TGCAGTGCCAGGACAGGCGACTATGGCGACACCTTC	CSARTGDYGDTF
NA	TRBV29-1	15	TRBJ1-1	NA	TGCAGCGTTGAAGACCCGCGGGGGGCGAGGACTGAAGCTTTCTTT	CSVEDPRGARTEAFF
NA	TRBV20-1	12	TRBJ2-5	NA	TGCAGTGCTACTCCGGGCCAAGAGACCCAGTACTTC	CSATPGQETQYF
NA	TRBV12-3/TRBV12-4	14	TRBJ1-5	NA	TGTGCCAGCAGTTTGTGGGGGTCGGGTCAGCCCCAGCATTTT	CASSLWGSGQPQHF
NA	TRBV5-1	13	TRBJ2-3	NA	TGCGCCAGCGCTTGGCCGGGCACAGATACGCAGTATTTT	CASAWPGTDTQYF
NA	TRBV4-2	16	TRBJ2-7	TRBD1	TGTGCCAGCAGCCAAGACTCAGTGACAGGGGCCTACGAGCAGTACTTC	CASSQDSVTGAYEQYF
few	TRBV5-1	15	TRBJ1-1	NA	TGCGCCAGCAGCCCATTCGGACAGCAGAACACTGAAGCTTTCTTT	CASSPFGQQNTEAFF
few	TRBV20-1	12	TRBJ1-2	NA	TGCAGTGCTAGAGTTGGCGGCGGGGGCTACACCTTC	CSARVGGGGYTF
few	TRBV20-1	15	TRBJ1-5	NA	TGCAGTGCCCCGTTCAGGAGGCCTGGCAATCAGCCCCAGCATTTT	CSAPFRRPGNQPQHF
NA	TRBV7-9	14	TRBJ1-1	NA	TGTGCCAGCAGCGCTCGACAGGTCGACACTGAAGCTTTCTTT	CASSARQVDTEAFF
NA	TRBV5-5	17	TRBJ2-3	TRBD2	TGTGCCAGCAGCTTAGGGAGCAGCGGGGGGGCCACAGATACGCAGTATTTT	CASSLGSSGGATDTQYF
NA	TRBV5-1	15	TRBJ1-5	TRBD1	TGCGCCAGCACCTGGGACAGCCAGAACAATCAGCCCCAGCATTTT	CASTWDSQNNQPQHF
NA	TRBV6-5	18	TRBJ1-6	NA	TGTGCCAGCAGTTACTCGTATAAGGGCGGCAACCGTAATTCACCCCTCCACTTT	CASSYSYKGGNRNSPLHF